The 15 T cell receptor beta chains reported below all come from one sample, sequenced in a study of post-analysis software for immune sequencing data. The authors incorporated unique molecular identifiers into the TCR beta cDNA libraries. TCRdb analysed the PCR reads with MiXCR anew, one entry per CDR3 protein. The data contain hundreds of thousands of distinct CDR3 sequences, approximately 59% of them singletons. Points from the study as a whole: TRBV5-6, TRBV5-1 and TRBV20-1 belonged to a set of roughly five TRBV segments that were more frequent in patients than controls.

No antigens are known for them. Sample: blood. The receptor set was obtained from a girl aged 2 to 9 with multiple sclerosis.

The gene calls are TRBV7-2 and TRBJ1-1, with TRBD1 matching 10 bases. Trimming took 3 bases from V and 3 from J; bases not matched to a gene: 4. The germline gives CDR1 SGHTA, CDR2 FQGNSA. The CDR3 spans 15 residues. The CDR3 region is CASSLTGGKDTEAFF. The CDR3 region has the DNA TGTGCCAGCAGCTTGACAGGGGGCAAGGACACTGAAGCTTTCTTT.

This clonotype was seen more than once but under ten times. This sequence joins TRBV20-1 and TRBJ1-2, with D hard to call. With 6 bases removed from V and 10 bases from J, the gap between germline ends came to 15 bases. The CDR3 loop spans 11 amino acids. Germline values: CDR1 DFQATT, CDR2 SNEGSKA (reference sequence). The CDR3: CSARRTGLYTF. CDR3 nucleotide sequence: TGCAGTGCCCGGCGTACGGGCCTCTACACCTTC.

The chain has TRBV29-1 and TRBJ1-5; TRBD1 matches at 8 bases. V was clipped by 7 bases and J by 2 bases; unmatched bases: 4. The V gene's germline CDR1 is SQVTM and CDR2 ANQGSEA. The CDR3 contains 13 residues. The CDR3 DNA follows: TGCAGCGCAGGGACAGGTGGCAATCAGCCCCAGCATTTT. It yields the protein CSAGTGGNQPQHF.

This clonotype has a handful of counts. The J gene is TRBJ1-1, the V gene TRBV7-2; D call uncertain. The CDR3 extends over 14 amino acids. Looked up from germline, CDR1 is SGHTA and CDR2 is FQGNSA. Trimming took 0 bases from V and 1 from J, leaving 6 bases between them. The CDR3 coding sequence is TGTGCCAGCAGCTTAGCACACCGGAACACTGAAGCTTTCTTT. Translation gives CASSLAHRNTEAFF. Combining the CDR3 with reference TRBV7-2 and TRBJ1-1 gives the whole variable domain GAGVSQSPSNKVTEKGKDVELRCDPISGHTALYWYRQSLGQGLEFLIYFQGNSAPDKSGLPSDRFSAERTGGSVSTLTIQRTQQEDSAVYLCASSLAHRNTEAFFGQGTRLTVV.

This clonotype has a handful of counts. The chain uses TRBV19 and TRBJ2-5, with a possible D match to TRBD1 (5 bases). Per germline, CDR1 LNHDA and CDR2 SQIVND (reference sequence). The CDR3 spans 11 residues. Trimming cost V 6 bases and J 11 bases, with 13 bases left between them. The CDR3 DNA is TGTGCCAGTAGAAAGGGGAATGAGCAGTACTTC. This gives the protein CASRKGNEQYF.

This rearrangement joins TRBV5-1 to TRBJ1-1, with a possible D match to TRBD1 (5 bases). Germline CDR1 SGHRS, CDR2 YFSETQ. V dropped 3 bases and J dropped 2 bases, with 20 bases sitting between them. CDR3 length equals 17 residues. CDR3 region: CASSYQGRAGLNTEAFF. CDR3 DNA sequence: TGCGCCAGCAGCTACCAGGGACGTGCGGGGCTAAACACTGAAGCTTTCTTT. The full variable domain, its missing parts supplied by reference TRBV5-1 and TRBJ1-1, is KAGVTQTPRYLIKTRGQQVTLSCSPISGHRSVSWYQQTPGQGLQFLFEYFSETQRNKGNFPGRFSGRQFSNSRSEMNVSTLELGDSALYLCASSYQGRAGLNTEAFFGQGTRLTVV.

The V call is TRBV18, the J call TRBJ1-1; a possible D gene is TRBD1 (5 bases). The CDR3 length is 16 residues. Germline CDR1 reads KGHSH; CDR2 reads LQKENI. V was shortened by 3 bases and J by 5 bases, with 19 bases between the two germline ends. DNA of the CDR3: TGTGCCAGCTCACCGGCCAGCCTCTCAGGGAGAACTGAAGCTTTCTTT. This codes for CASSPASLSGRTEAFF.

This sequence joins TRBV6-5 and TRBJ2-7, with 8 bases that match TRBD1. Germline V lookup: CDR1 MNHEY, CDR2 SVGAGI. This CDR3 has 15 residues. The trim removed 4 bases at V and 2 bases at J, leaving 7 bases unmatched. CDR3 sequence (DNA): TGTGCCAGCAGTTCCTACAGGGGGATGGCCTACGAGCAGTACTTC. Its protein is CASSSYRGMAYEQYF.

V usage is TRBV7-2 and J usage is TRBJ2-3; D is uncertain. The CDR3 covers 12 residues. Trimming cost V 5 bases and J 6 bases, with 9 bases left between them. The V gene's germline CDR1 is SGHTA and CDR2 FQGNSA. The CDR3 region is CASSPQMDTQYF. CDR3 bases: TGTGCCAGCAGCCCCCAGATGGATACGCAGTATTTT.

This clonotype has more than one count but fewer than ten. This CDR3 reads CASTQGSSYNSPLHF. For the CDR3, the DNA is TGTGCCAGCACGCAAGGAAGCTCCTATAATTCACCCCTCCACTTT. V and J are TRBV7-2 and TRBJ1-6; D remains unclear. This CDR3 is built from 15 residues. Germline V CDR1 and CDR2: SGHTA, FQGNSA. Trimming shortened V by 7 bases and J by 0 bases, and 10 bases separated the two germline ends.

The chain is built from TRBV4-1 and TRBJ1-2; D possibly corresponds to TRBD1 (6 bases). Germline CDR1 is MGHRA and CDR2 is YSYEKL. The CDR3 is 14 residues long. Trimming stripped 0 bases from V and 7 bases from J, with 12 bases between. The CDR3 nucleotides read TGCGCCAGCAGCCAAGAAGAACAGGGTTTTGGCTACACCTTC. Its translation is CASSQEEQGFGYTF.

CDR3 amino acids: CSARAHLTYYGYTF. The CDR3 DNA reads TGCAGTGCTAGAGCTCACCTTACTTATTATGGCTACACCTTC. This chain links TRBV20-1 with TRBJ1-2, with D hard to call. V lost 1 base to trimming and J lost 5 bases, with 14 bases between them. The germline gives CDR1 DFQATT, CDR2 SNEGSKA (reference sequence). The CDR3 sequence is 14 residues long.

Comments on this clonotype: A junction boundary mismatches the germline segment, possibly from a read error. The chain couples TRBV5-5 to TRBJ2-1, with 8 bases that match TRBD2. Per germline, CDR1 SGHKS and CDR2 YYEKEE (reference sequence). This CDR3 contains 15 residues. In nucleotides, the CDR3 is TGTGCCAGCAGGGCCGCACTAGCGGCCTACAATGGGCAGTTCTTC. Its protein is CASRAALAAYNGQFF.

The rearrangement uses TRBV4-1 and TRBJ1-2; 9 bases fit TRBD1. Germline CDR1 is MGHRA and CDR2 is YSYEKL. The CDR3 contains 15 residues. The V gene end was trimmed by 4 bases and the J gene end by 4 bases; junction bases not matched to a gene: 7. The CDR3 protein is CASSPGQGPLYGYTF. In DNA form, the CDR3 reads TGCGCCAGCAGCCCGGGACAGGGACCCCTCTATGGCTACACCTTC.

The CDR3 sequence is CAAGGTSVPNEQFF. The CDR3, as DNA: TGTGCCGCGGGAGGGACTAGCGTCCCGAATGAGCAGTTCTTC. This chain connects TRBV7-9 to TRBJ2-1; 10 bases are a match to TRBD2. CDR3 size: 14 residues. The germline gives CDR1 SEHNR, CDR2 FQNEAQ (reference sequence). Trimming cost V 11 bases and J 7 bases; bases outside gene matches: 11.